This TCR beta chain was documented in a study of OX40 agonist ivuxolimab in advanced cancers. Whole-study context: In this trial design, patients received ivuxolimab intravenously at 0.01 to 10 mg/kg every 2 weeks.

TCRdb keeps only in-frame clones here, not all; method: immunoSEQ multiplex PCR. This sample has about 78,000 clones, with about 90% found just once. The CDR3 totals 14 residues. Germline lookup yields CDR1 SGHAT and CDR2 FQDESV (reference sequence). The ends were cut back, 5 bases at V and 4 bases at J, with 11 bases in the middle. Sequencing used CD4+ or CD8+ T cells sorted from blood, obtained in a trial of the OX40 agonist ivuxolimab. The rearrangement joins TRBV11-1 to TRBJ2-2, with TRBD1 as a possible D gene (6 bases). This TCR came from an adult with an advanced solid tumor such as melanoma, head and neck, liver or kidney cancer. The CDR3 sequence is CASSRIGGTGELFF. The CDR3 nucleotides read TGTGCCAGCAGCCGCATAGGGGGCACCGGGGAGCTGTTTTTT.